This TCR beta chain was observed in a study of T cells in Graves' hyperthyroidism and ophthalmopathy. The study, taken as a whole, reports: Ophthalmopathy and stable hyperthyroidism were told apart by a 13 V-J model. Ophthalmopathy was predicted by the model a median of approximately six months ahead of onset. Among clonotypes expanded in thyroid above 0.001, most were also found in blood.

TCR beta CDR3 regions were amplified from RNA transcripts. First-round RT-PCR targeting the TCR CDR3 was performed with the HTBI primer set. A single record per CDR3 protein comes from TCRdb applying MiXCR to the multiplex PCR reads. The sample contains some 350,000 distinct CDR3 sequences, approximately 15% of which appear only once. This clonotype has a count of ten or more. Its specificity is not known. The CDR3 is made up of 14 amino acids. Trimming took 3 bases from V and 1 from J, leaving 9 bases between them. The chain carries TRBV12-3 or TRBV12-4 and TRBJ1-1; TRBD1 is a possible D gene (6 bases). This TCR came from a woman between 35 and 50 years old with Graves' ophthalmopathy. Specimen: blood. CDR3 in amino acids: CASSFRGGNTEAFF. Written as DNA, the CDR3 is TGTGCCAGCAGTTTCAGAGGGGGGAACACTGAAGCTTTCTTT.